One sample yielded the 5 T cell receptor beta chains listed below, sequenced in a study of circulating CD8 cells and anti-PD-1 response in melanoma. Each library started from 15 ng of total RNA using the QIAseq Immune Repertoire TCR panel. MiXCR, run by TCRdb on the reads, gives a single entry per CDR3 protein. Of approximately 360 distinct CDR3 sequences listed, around an eighth are singletons. From live CD3+CD8+TCRalphabeta+ cells, four PD-1 and/or TIGIT subsets were sorted. Specimen: CD8+ T cells from PBMCs, collected at baseline or after one month of anti-PD-1 therapy (not recorded which). Source of these receptors: a human donor with melanoma.

This clonotype turned up a few times. The chain joins TRBV2 to TRBJ2-3, with 9 bases aligning to TRBD2. Per the germline V gene, CDR1 is SNHLY and CDR2 is FYNNEI. J was trimmed by 3 bases and V by 4 bases; bases with no gene match: 11. The CDR3 has 17 amino acids. The CDR3 bases are TGTGCCAGCAGTGGGCCCGTGATAGCGGGGGTGACAGATACGCAGTATTTT. Amino acids: CASSGPVIAGVTDTQYF.

By sample share, this clonotype is medium-sized. The chain couples TRBV25-1 to TRBJ1-2; D perhaps matches TRBD1 (6 bases). Between the trimmed V and J ends, which lost 5 bases and 4 bases, there was a span of 11 bases. CDR1 MGHDK and CDR2 SYGVNS come from the germline V gene. The CDR3 sequence is 13 residues long. For the CDR3, the DNA is TGTGCCAGCAGTTGGGGGGCTGCCTATGGCTACACCTTC. Amino acid sequence: CASSWGAAYGYTF.

This clonotype rates as medium-sized (0.01 to 0.1%). This chain joins TRBV29-1 and TRBJ2-7; unclear D gene. The germline CDR1 and CDR2 sequences are SQVTM and ANQGSEA. The V and J ends lost 6 bases and 1 base respectively, with 16 bases between them. This CDR3 comprises 14 residues. This CDR3 is CSVVDGLVSYEQYF. The CDR3 nucleotides read TGCAGCGTGGTAGACGGGTTGGTATCCTACGAGCAGTACTTC.

A note on this clonotype: A read error is the likely source, as a far larger clone sits one nucleotide away. The rearrangement links TRBV11-1 to TRBJ1-1, with no clear D. This CDR3 has 13 amino acids. The germline CDR1 and CDR2 sequences are SGHAT and FQDESV (reference sequence). This CDR3 is CAISLVGNTEAFF. The CDR3 coding sequence is TGTGCCATCAGCCTGGTGGGGAACACTGAAGCTTTCTTT.

By share, this clonotype counts as medium-sized (0.01 to 0.1%). CDR3 DNA sequence: TGTGCCAGCAGCCCCTCTAATGGGCCCCCCTACAATGAGCAGTTCTTC. It encodes CASSPSNGPPYNEQFF. This rearrangement joins TRBV6-4 to TRBJ2-1, with unresolved D. Trimming took off 6 bases at V and 2 bases at J, with 17 bases between the two ends. Germline CDR1 is MRHNA and CDR2 is SNTAGT. CDR3 size: 16 residues.